This T cell receptor (beta chain) was retrieved from a study of chemoradiotherapy in HPV16-positive cancers. For the study at large: Candidate HPV-specific T-cell clones and common TCR motifs came from functional assays in a couple of HPV16-positive patients. Study-wide results and limits: Candidate HPV-specific clones and E7-related TCR motifs grew in tumor during treatment.

Trimming shortened V by 5 bases and J by 6 bases, and 9 bases separated the two germline ends. In germline, CDR1 is SGHNT, CDR2 YENEEA. The CDR3 has 12 amino acids. Clones were read by immunoSEQ multiplex PCR, and TCRdb kept only the in-frame ones, dropping some. Found here are tens of thousands of clones, approximately 88% of them singletons; the top ten hold around 5.5%. Turning to this clone: Its antigen is unknown.

The rearrangement uses TRBV11-3 and TRBJ2-3; D is ambiguous. This material consisted of blood, taken from a patient who underwent chemoradiotherapy. This clonotype was sampled from a human donor with HPV-associated anogenital cancer. CDR3 sequence reads: CASSRFTDTQYF. In nucleotides, the CDR3 is TGTGCCAGCAGCCGGTTTACGGATACGCAGTATTTT.